A selection of T cell receptor beta chains follows, all from one sample in a study of response to subunit inactivated influenza vaccine. Each CDR3 protein is one row after TCRdb ran MiXCR on the RT-PCR reads. Seen here are 530,000 or so distinct CDR3 sequences, around 11% observed once, and the top ten hold roughly 10%. The sample here was PBMCs from blood, taken on the day of vaccination. These receptors originate from a man over 45 who received an inactivated influenza vaccine. Each CDR3 is given with its conserved first and last residue. The D gene is left open where the match is weak. Some rows mark clone size as missing; the rest say once, few, many or name a class of expanded clone.

>TRBV28|-|TRBJ2-7|few
TGTGCCAGCAGTTTACCCGTCTACGAGCAGTACTTC
CASSLPVYEQYF
>TRBV20-1|TRBD1|TRBJ2-1|-
TGCAGTGCTACTCGGGACAGGGTTAATGAGCAGTTCTTC
CSATRDRVNEQFF
>TRBV28|-|TRBJ2-3|-
TGTGCCAGCAGTTCAAGGGGGGCAGATACGCAGTATTTT
CASSSRGADTQYF
>TRBV12-3/TRBV12-4|-|TRBJ2-5|many
TGTGCCAGCAGTTTCGAACGGCAAGAGACCCAGTACTTC
CASSFERQETQYF
>TRBV29-1|-|TRBJ1-4|-
TGCAGCGTCAGGACCGAAAAACTGTTTTTT
CSVRTEKLFF
>TRBV2|-|TRBJ1-6|-
TGTGCCAGCAGTGCTGGGCAAATCTGGGTTTCACCCCTCCACTTT
CASSAGQIWVSPLHF
>TRBV20-1|TRBD1|TRBJ2-1|few
TGCAGTGCCTCACCACAGGGGGCTTTCTACAATGAGCAGTTCTTC
CSASPQGAFYNEQFF
>TRBV7-8|-|TRBJ2-1|few
TGTGCCAGCAGCGTGACACCGTTCAACAATGAGCAGTTCTTC
CASSVTPFNNEQFF
>TRBV14|-|TRBJ2-1|few
TGTGCCAGCAGCCAAGAACTTGCCATTAGTGAGCAGTTCTTC
CASSQELAISEQFF
>TRBV7-9|-|TRBJ2-4|few
TGTGCCAGCAGCTGGAATACAGGGCTAGCCAAAAACATTCAGTACTTC
CASSWNTGLAKNIQYF
>TRBV12-3/TRBV12-4|-|TRBJ2-7|few
TGTGCCAGCAGCGGGGGCTATGCGGGCCCACTCTACGAGCAGTACTTC
CASSGGYAGPLYEQYF
>TRBV18|-|TRBJ1-5|-
TGTGCCAGCTCACTTACAGCCAACACCGGGAACCAGCCCCAGCATTTT
CASSLTANTGNQPQHF
>TRBV7-9|TRBD2|TRBJ2-3|-
TGTGCCAGCATGGGGACTAGCGGGGTCGCTAGCACAGATACGCAGTATTTT
CASMGTSGVASTDTQYF
>TRBV12-3/TRBV12-4|-|TRBJ1-4|-
TGTGCCAGCAGCAAGAACGCCGGGGTGCAAGAAAAACTGTTTTTT
CASSKNAGVQEKLFF
>TRBV4-3|TRBD1|TRBJ2-5|-
TGCGCCAGCAGCCAACGATGGGGGGACAGGGGACCGGAGACCCAGTACTTC
CASSQRWGDRGPETQYF
>TRBV6-2/TRBV6-3|-|TRBJ2-5|-
TGTGCCAGCAGCCTTGGCCCCGTGGAGACCCAGTACTTC
CASSLGPVETQYF
>TRBV20-1|-|TRBJ2-7|many
TGCAGTGCTAGACCTCACGCCGGCCAGGGTGGTTTCCACGAGCAGTACTTC
CSARPHAGQGGFHEQYF
>TRBV10-3|-|TRBJ1-1|many
TGTGCCATCAGTAAAGAACCGACAGTGAACACTGAAGCTTTCTTT
CAISKEPTVNTEAFF
>TRBV10-3|-|TRBJ2-1|few
TGTGCCATCAGTGGATTAAGGGGGATTATGGACGATGAGCAGTTCTTC
CAISGLRGIMDDEQFF
>TRBV7-2|-|TRBJ2-3|many
TGTGCCAGCAGCCGGATCCACACAGATACGCAGTATTTT
CASSRIHTDTQYF